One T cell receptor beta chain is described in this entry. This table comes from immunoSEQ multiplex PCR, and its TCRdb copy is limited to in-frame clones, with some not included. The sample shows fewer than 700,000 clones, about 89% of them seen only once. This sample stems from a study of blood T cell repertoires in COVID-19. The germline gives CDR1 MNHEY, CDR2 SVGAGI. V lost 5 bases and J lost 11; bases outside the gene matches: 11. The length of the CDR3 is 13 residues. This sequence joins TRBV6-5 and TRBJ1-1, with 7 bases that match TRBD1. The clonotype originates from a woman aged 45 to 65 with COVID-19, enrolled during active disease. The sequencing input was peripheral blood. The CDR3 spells CASSPFVGQAAFF. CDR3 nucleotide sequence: TGTGCCAGCAGTCCTTTTGTCGGACAGGCGGCTTTCTTT.